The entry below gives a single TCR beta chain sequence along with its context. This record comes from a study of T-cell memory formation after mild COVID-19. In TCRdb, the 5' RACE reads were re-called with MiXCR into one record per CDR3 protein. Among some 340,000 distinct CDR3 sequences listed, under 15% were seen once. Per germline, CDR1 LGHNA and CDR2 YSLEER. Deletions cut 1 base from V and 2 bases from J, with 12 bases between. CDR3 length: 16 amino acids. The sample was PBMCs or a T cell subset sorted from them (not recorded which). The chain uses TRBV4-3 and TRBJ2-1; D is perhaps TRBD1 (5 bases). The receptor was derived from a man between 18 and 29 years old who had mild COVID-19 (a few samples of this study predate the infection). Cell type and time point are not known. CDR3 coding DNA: TGCGCCAGCAGCCAAGGGGCAGGGTATACCTACAATGAGCAGTTCTTC. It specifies CASSQGAGYTYNEQFF.